This is a list of T cell receptor beta chains from one sample in a study of T cell repertoires in cytomegalovirus infection. TCRdb re-derived calls from the reads in MiXCR, one entry per CDR3 protein. The top ten hold approximately 2.3% of the sample, which has about 310,000 distinct CDR3 sequences, around 9.6% seen once. The sample comprised PBMCs. These TCRs come from a human donor in good health (CMV status not recorded). Some clones in this sample may be carry-over from other donors' samples. Both conserved end residues are part of each CDR3. The order of the fields is clone size, J gene, V gene, CDR3 protein. A row's size may be missing; if present it is once, few, many or a size class.

clone size: many
J gene: TRBJ2-1
V gene: TRBV5-1
CDR3 protein: CASRLQSPNNEQFF

clone size: many
J gene: TRBJ2-3
V gene: TRBV12-3/TRBV12-4
CDR3 protein: CASSPRTGSTDTQYF

clone size: many
J gene: TRBJ1-5
V gene: TRBV20-1
CDR3 protein: CSARSPSGFKDQPQHF

clone size: .
J gene: TRBJ1-2
V gene: TRBV24-1
CDR3 protein: CATSAPAGYTF

clone size: many
J gene: TRBJ1-2
V gene: TRBV14
CDR3 protein: CASSHSGYGYTF

clone size: .
J gene: TRBJ1-4
V gene: TRBV20-1
CDR3 protein: CSAGTNEKLFF

clone size: many
J gene: TRBJ1-6
V gene: TRBV20-1
CDR3 protein: CSASPVLDSPLHF

clone size: .
J gene: TRBJ2-5
V gene: TRBV5-1
CDR3 protein: CASKTTGALQETQYF

clone size: many
J gene: TRBJ1-3
V gene: TRBV6-5
CDR3 protein: CASSYGDTSGNTIYF

clone size: many
J gene: TRBJ2-1
V gene: TRBV2
CDR3 protein: CASSPPGTSGGPTYNEQFF

clone size: many
J gene: TRBJ1-5
V gene: TRBV20-1
CDR3 protein: CSEGLTSNQPQHF

clone size: .
J gene: TRBJ1-5
V gene: TRBV5-5
CDR3 protein: CASSLDGQGNQPQHF

clone size: .
J gene: TRBJ2-7
V gene: TRBV20-1
CDR3 protein: CSARGLAGAYEQYF

clone size: many
J gene: TRBJ2-4
V gene: TRBV3-1
CDR3 protein: CASIGRSKNIQYF

clone size: few
J gene: TRBJ1-4
V gene: TRBV27
CDR3 protein: CASTWTGSNEKLFF

clone size: .
J gene: TRBJ2-1
V gene: TRBV10-3
CDR3 protein: CAIKGDYNEQFF

clone size: few
J gene: TRBJ1-1
V gene: TRBV3-1
CDR3 protein: CASSQGSNMDTEAFF

clone size: few
J gene: TRBJ1-1
V gene: TRBV18
CDR3 protein: CASSIGTGGEAFF

clone size: many
J gene: TRBJ2-6
V gene: TRBV6-2/TRBV6-3
CDR3 protein: CASTRTDSGANVLTF

clone size: .
J gene: TRBJ1-3
V gene: TRBV7-9
CDR3 protein: CASSLSGCGNTIYF

clone size: .
J gene: TRBJ1-1
V gene: TRBV19
CDR3 protein: CASSTRDSGWTEAFF

clone size: many
J gene: TRBJ1-2
V gene: TRBV28
CDR3 protein: CASSLSGRGPSGYTF

clone size: .
J gene: TRBJ2-7
V gene: TRBV29-1
CDR3 protein: CSVGDRAGEQYF

clone size: many
J gene: TRBJ2-1
V gene: TRBV6-5
CDR3 protein: CASSYDSNEQFF

clone size: few
J gene: TRBJ1-1
V gene: TRBV10-3
CDR3 protein: CAISRLQGGTEAFF

clone size: many
J gene: TRBJ2-4
V gene: TRBV12-3/TRBV12-4
CDR3 protein: CASSLGVLLAKNIQYF

clone size: many
J gene: TRBJ2-1
V gene: TRBV29-1
CDR3 protein: CSVEDLSGGRGEQFF

clone size: many
J gene: TRBJ1-1
V gene: TRBV28
CDR3 protein: CASSSPAENTEAFF

clone size: few
J gene: TRBJ2-6
V gene: TRBV5-6
CDR3 protein: CASSYRRNSGANVLTF

clone size: many
J gene: TRBJ1-2
V gene: TRBV29-1
CDR3 protein: CSVRQGYGYTF

clone size: many
J gene: TRBJ2-3
V gene: TRBV7-9
CDR3 protein: CASSPGGYTQYF

clone size: few
J gene: TRBJ2-3
V gene: TRBV10-3
CDR3 protein: CAAKGAGGTGSTDTQYF

clone size: .
J gene: TRBJ1-4
V gene: TRBV4-3
CDR3 protein: CASRHRDVFEEKLFF

clone size: .
J gene: TRBJ1-1
V gene: TRBV13
CDR3 protein: CASSLGRQGQTEAFF

clone size: many
J gene: TRBJ2-5
V gene: TRBV20-1
CDR3 protein: CSARDSWGLAGNQETQYF

clone size: few
J gene: TRBJ1-2
V gene: TRBV20-1
CDR3 protein: CSAPTGANYGYTF

clone size: many
J gene: TRBJ2-3
V gene: TRBV7-2
CDR3 protein: CASSFGRGGPSTDTQYF

clone size: .
J gene: TRBJ2-1
V gene: TRBV3-1
CDR3 protein: CASSQRPTGISYNEQFF

clone size: few
J gene: TRBJ2-2
V gene: TRBV7-7
CDR3 protein: CASSSGLTGELFF

clone size: many
J gene: TRBJ1-1
V gene: TRBV4-2
CDR3 protein: CASSQGAQGDTEAFF

clone size: many
J gene: TRBJ2-5
V gene: TRBV20-1
CDR3 protein: CSASGGVSETQYF

clone size: many
J gene: TRBJ2-7
V gene: TRBV7-9
CDR3 protein: CASSAATGISYEQYF

clone size: many
J gene: TRBJ2-1
V gene: TRBV5-5
CDR3 protein: CASITGGIEQFF

clone size: few
J gene: TRBJ2-2
V gene: TRBV18
CDR3 protein: CASSKRAPGDLGELFF

clone size: many
J gene: TRBJ2-3
V gene: TRBV7-6
CDR3 protein: CASSPPGADTQYF

clone size: .
J gene: TRBJ2-1
V gene: TRBV7-4
CDR3 protein: CASSLPGGTSYNEQFF

clone size: few
J gene: TRBJ1-2
V gene: TRBV6-2/TRBV6-3
CDR3 protein: CASTQDGRRGGYTF

clone size: .
J gene: TRBJ1-1
V gene: TRBV29-1
CDR3 protein: CSVVGHMNTEAFF

clone size: many
J gene: TRBJ2-7
V gene: TRBV6-5
CDR3 protein: CASSVTGAEQYF

clone size: many
J gene: TRBJ2-6
V gene: TRBV28
CDR3 protein: CASSFAGGRSLPGANVLTF

clone size: many
J gene: TRBJ1-5
V gene: TRBV6-2/TRBV6-3
CDR3 protein: CASSLLRDSQQPQHF